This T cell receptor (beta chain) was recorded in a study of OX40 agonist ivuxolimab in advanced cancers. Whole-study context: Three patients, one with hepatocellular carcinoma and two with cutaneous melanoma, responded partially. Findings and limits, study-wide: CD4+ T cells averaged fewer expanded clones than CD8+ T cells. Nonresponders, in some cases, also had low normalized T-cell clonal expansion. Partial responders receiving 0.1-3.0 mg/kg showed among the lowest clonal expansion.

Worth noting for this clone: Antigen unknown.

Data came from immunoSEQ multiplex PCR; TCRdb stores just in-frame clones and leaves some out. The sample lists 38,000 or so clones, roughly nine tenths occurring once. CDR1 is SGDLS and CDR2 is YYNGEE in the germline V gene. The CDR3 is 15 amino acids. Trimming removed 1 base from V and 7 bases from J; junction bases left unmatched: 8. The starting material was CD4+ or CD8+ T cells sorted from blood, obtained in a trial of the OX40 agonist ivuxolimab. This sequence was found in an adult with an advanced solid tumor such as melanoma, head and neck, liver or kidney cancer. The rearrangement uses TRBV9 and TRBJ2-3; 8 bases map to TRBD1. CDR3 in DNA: TGTGCCAGCAGCGTAACAGGGGGGCTCATGAATACGCAGTATTTT. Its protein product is CASSVTGGLMNTQYF.